A single sample is the source of the 10 T cell receptor beta chains below, sequenced in a study of T cell responses to AZD1222 COVID-19 vaccine. Using immunoSEQ multiplex PCR, the repertoire was profiled, and TCRdb retains in-frame clones only, with some absent. The table has about 180,000 clones, approximately 94% seen once; the top ten hold more than 1.5%. Material: peripheral blood, obtained 28 days after the second AZD1222 dose. The receptor set was obtained from an adult who received the AZD1222 COVID-19 vaccine.

The rearrangement links TRBV7-9 to TRBJ2-7, with D possibly TRBD1 on 6 matching bases. The CDR3 contains 15 residues. Germline CDR1 and CDR2: SEHNR and FQNEAQ (reference sequence). The ends were cut back, 5 bases at V and 0 bases at J, with 14 bases in the middle. This CDR3 is CASSPGQFYSYEQYF. The CDR3 nucleotides read TGTGCCAGCAGCCCCGGACAGTTCTACTCCTACGAGCAGTACTTC.

V is TRBV28 and J is TRBJ1-2; 7 bases agree with TRBD1. This CDR3 comprises 13 residues. In germline, CDR1 is MDHEN, CDR2 SYDVKM. Trimming at V came to 11 bases and at J to 8 bases, leaving 14 bases not matched to a gene. The CDR3 region is CAVHRGPINGYTF. In DNA, the CDR3 is TGTGCCGTACACAGGGGCCCCATAAACGGCTACACCTTC.

The V gene is TRBV28, the J gene TRBJ1-5; tentative D call: TRBD1 (5 bases). The length of the CDR3 is 14 residues. Per the germline V gene, CDR1 is MDHEN and CDR2 is SYDVKM. V was clipped by 6 bases and J by 5 bases, with 14 bases between them. CDR3 sequence: CASSYLLQDQPQHF. As DNA, the CDR3 is TGTGCCAGCAGCTACCTCTTACAGGATCAGCCCCAGCATTTT. The variable domain in full, completed from reference TRBV28 and TRBJ1-5, reads DVKVTQSSRYLVKRTGEKVFLECVQDMDHENMFWYRQDPGLGLRLIYFSYDVKMKEKGDIPEGYSVSREKKERFSLILESASTNQTSMYLCASSYLLQDQPQHFGDGTRLSIL.

The chain has TRBV10-1 and TRBJ1-5; D is uncertain. V lost 4 bases and J 4 bases, leaving 5 bases between the germline ends. The germline gives CDR1 WNHNN, CDR2 SYGVQD (reference sequence). This CDR3 has 12 residues. The CDR3 spells CASSASNQPQHF. CDR3 sequence (DNA): TGCGCCAGCAGTGCCTCAAATCAGCCCCAGCATTTT.

This rearrangement joins TRBV13 to TRBJ2-7, with D possibly being TRBD2 (6 bases). Germline values: CDR1 PRHDT, CDR2 FYEKMQ (reference sequence). The CDR3 is 15 residues long. V dropped 5 bases and J dropped 2 bases, with 16 bases sitting between them. The CDR3 region is CASSPSSRGPYEQYF. DNA of the CDR3: TGTGCCAGCAGCCCCTCCTCGCGGGGACCCTACGAGCAGTACTTC. Together with reference TRBV13 and TRBJ2-7, the CDR3 gives the full variable domain: AAGVIQSPRHLIKEKRETATLKCYPIPRHDTVYWYQQGPGQDPQFLISFYEKMQSDKGSIPDRFSAQQFSDYHSELNMSSLELGDSALYFCASSPSSRGPYEQYFGPGTRLTVT.

This clone was found once. The rearrangement links TRBV7-3 to TRBJ2-1; no clear D. The ends were cut back, 0 bases at V and 0 bases at J, with 12 bases in the middle. The CDR3 loop spans 17 amino acids. Germline V lookup: CDR1 SGHTA, CDR2 FQGTGA. CDR3 DNA: TGTGCCAGCAGCTTAACGGCAGGTCCTAGCTCCTACAATGAGCAGTTCTTC. Translated, it gives CASSLTAGPSSYNEQFF.

This clone showed up just once. The chain uses TRBV7-9 and TRBJ2-7, with D perhaps matching TRBD1 (6 bases). Germline V gene data show CDR1 as SEHNR and CDR2 as FQNEAQ (reference sequence). This CDR3 comprises 13 residues. Trimming left V 4 bases short and J 6 bases short, with 13 bases between. CDR3 DNA sequence: TGTGCCAGCAGCTCCCCACAGGGTTCCGAGCAGTACTTC. It translates to CASSSPQGSEQYF.

The V gene is TRBV5-1, the J gene TRBJ2-2, with D hard to call. Trimming shortened V by 0 bases and J by 0 bases, and 6 bases separated the two germline ends. The CDR3 sequence is 15 residues long. From germline, CDR1 is SGHRS and CDR2 YFSETQ. CDR3 coding DNA: TGCGCCAGCAGCTTGGTAGCCGCGAACACCGGGGAGCTGTTTTTT. Its protein is CASSLVAANTGELFF.

V usage is TRBV12-5 and J usage is TRBJ1-1; D uncertain. The CDR3 runs to 13 residues. The V gene lost 2 bases and the J gene lost 1 base, with 5 bases spanning the gap. CDR1 LGHNT and CDR2 FRNRAP come from the germline V gene. CDR3 amino acids: CASGLWGNTEAFF. The CDR3 nucleotides are TGTGCTAGTGGTTTGTGGGGGAACACTGAAGCTTTCTTT.

The CDR3 DNA reads as TGTGCCAGCAGTTTAATCAGGGGTCAGCCCCAGCATTTT. Translated: CASSLIRGQPQHF. The chain links TRBV28 to TRBJ1-5, with D perhaps TRBD1 (6 bases). The CDR3 consists of 13 residues. Per the germline V gene, CDR1 is MDHEN and CDR2 is SYDVKM. Between the trimmed V and J ends, which lost 2 bases and 6 bases, there was a span of 8 bases. Complete variable domain (other parts from reference TRBV28 and TRBJ1-5): DVKVTQSSRYLVKRTGEKVFLECVQDMDHENMFWYRQDPGLGLRLIYFSYDVKMKEKGDIPEGYSVSREKKERFSLILESASTNQTSMYLCASSLIRGQPQHFGDGTRLSIL.